A single sample is the source of the 30 T cell receptor beta chains below, sequenced in a study of cytomegalovirus exposure and HLA in healthy donors. Only in-frame clones appear in the TCRdb table, and some are missing; sequencing was by immunoSEQ multiplex PCR. The sample lists roughly 150,000 clones; around 90% were seen once. What was sequenced was PBMCs. The source is a man aged 18 to 35 in good health and CMV-seronegative.

This clone occurred a few times. The V and J genes are TRBV2 and TRBJ1-1; maybe TRBD1 (5 bases). The CDR3 has 14 residues. Germline CDR1 SNHLY, CDR2 FYNNEI. V lost 6 bases, J lost 1 base, and 12 bases lay in between. This CDR3 reads CASRDSDPNTEAFF. Written as DNA, the CDR3 is TGTGCCAGCAGAGACAGCGACCCGAACACTGAAGCTTTCTTT. Full variable domain (rest looked up from reference TRBV2 and TRBJ1-1): EPEVTQTPSHQVTQMGQEVILRCVPISNHLYFYWYRQILGQKVEFLVSFYNNEISEKSEIFDDQFSVERPDGSNFTLKIRSTKLEDSAMYFCASRDSDPNTEAFFGQGTRLTVV.

A single count supports this clone. The chain combines TRBV4-1 with TRBJ2-2, with TRBD1 as a possible D gene (6 bases). Trimming took 2 bases from V and 4 from J, leaving 11 bases between them. Per the germline V gene, CDR1 is MGHRA and CDR2 is YSYEKL. The CDR3 sequence is 15 residues long. The CDR3 protein is CASSQPLGGTGELFF. CDR3 bases: TGCGCCAGCAGCCAACCACTAGGGGGCACCGGGGAGCTGTTTTTT.

The chain has TRBV18 and TRBJ2-3; D uncertain. Trimming took off 0 bases at V and 5 bases at J, with 9 bases between the two ends. From germline, CDR1 is KGHSH and CDR2 LQKENI. The CDR3 loop spans 14 amino acids. CDR3 coding DNA: TGTGCCAGCTCACCACCAATAGCACAAGATACGCAGTATTTT. Protein: CASSPPIAQDTQYF.

V is TRBV27 and J is TRBJ2-1; 7 positions agree with TRBD2. There are 15 residues in the CDR3. The germline CDR1 and CDR2 sequences are MNHEY and SMNVEV (reference sequence). V was clipped by 2 bases and J by 2 bases; unmatched bases: 3. The CDR3 loop reads CASSLRGRTYNEQFF. CDR3 nucleotides: TGTGCCAGCAGTTTACGCGGGAGAACCTACAATGAGCAGTTCTTC.

The V and J genes are TRBV4-1 and TRBJ2-3; D is ambiguous. V lost 1 base, J lost 0 bases, and 11 bases lay in between. This CDR3 comprises 16 residues. Germline V gives CDR1 MGHRA, CDR2 YSYEKL. The CDR3 loop is CASSQGSYLSTDTQYF. The CDR3 region has the DNA TGCGCCAGCAGCCAAGGTAGTTACCTAAGCACAGATACGCAGTATTTT.

The chain recombines TRBV5-5 with TRBJ2-7; perhaps TRBD1 as D (5 bases). The CDR3 loop spans 13 amino acids. Trimming cost V 2 bases and J 0 bases, with 6 bases left between them. Germline V gene data show CDR1 as SGHKS and CDR2 as YYEKEE (reference sequence). This CDR3 reads CASSFRGSYEQYV. The CDR3 DNA sequence: TGTGCCAGCAGCTTTAGGGGCTCCTACGAGCAGTACGTC.

The chain joins TRBV27 to TRBJ1-1; D is ambiguous. The CDR3 contains 14 residues. Germline CDR1 is MNHEY and CDR2 is SMNVEV (reference sequence). V shed 1 base and J shed 1 base, with 7 bases lying between them. The CDR3 DNA follows: TGTGCCAGCAGTTTATTAAGACAGAACACTGAAGCTTTCTTT. Translation: CASSLLRQNTEAFF.

The V and J genes are TRBV28 and TRBJ1-5, with a possible D match to TRBD1 (5 bases). In germline, CDR1 is MDHEN, CDR2 SYDVKM. With 4 bases removed from V and 6 bases from J, the gap between germline ends came to 22 bases. There are 17 residues in the CDR3. The CDR3 region has the DNA TGTGCCAGCAGTTCAGGCTTGACAGCCTTTGGATTTCAGCCCCAGCATTTT. Translating it yields CASSSGLTAFGFQPQHF.

The chain recombines TRBV6-1 with TRBJ1-1; D remains ambiguous. This CDR3 region has 15 residues. The V and J ends lost 8 bases and 5 bases respectively, with 21 bases between them. Per germline, CDR1 MNHNS and CDR2 SASEGT. CDR3 coding DNA: TGTGCCAGCGGCGACATAATGCTTGGGTTGACTGAAGCTTTCTTT. It is translated as CASGDIMLGLTEAFF.

V usage is TRBV12-2 and J usage is TRBJ2-7; the table's D call TRBD2 went unverified against the DNA. TRBV12-2 is a pseudogene segment. CDR3 length: 19 residues. DNA of the CDR3: TGTGCAAGTCGCTTAGCGTTAGGGGCTAGCGGGAGGCCCACCTACGAGCAGTACTTC. It is translated as CASRLALGASGRPTYEQYF.

Regarding this clone: An end of the junction differs from the germline gene, which may be a read error. CDR3: CASSEHTGGSTQPQHF. DNA for the CDR3: TGTGCCAGCAGTGAACATACAGGGGGAAGCACTCAGCCCCAGCATTTT. The chain uses TRBV2 and TRBJ1-5, with 8 nucleotides matching TRBD1. There are 16 residues in the CDR3. CDR1 is SNHLY and CDR2 is FYNNEI in the germline V gene.

The DNA of the CDR3 is TGTGCCAGTAGTGGGCCACTTGAAGCTTTCTTT. Its protein is CASSGPLEAFF. V and J are TRBV19 and TRBJ1-1, with D unclear. Trimming removed 5 bases from V and 7 bases from J, with 8 bases in between. CDR1 and CDR2 (germline): LNHDA, SQIVND (reference sequence). This CDR3 contains 11 residues.

The rearrangement uses TRBV6-1 and TRBJ2-7; TRBD1 matches at 7 bases. The trim removed 4 bases at V and 3 bases at J, leaving 3 bases unmatched. Germline values: CDR1 MNHNS, CDR2 SASEGT. The CDR3 is 13 residues long. The DNA for the CDR3 is TGTGCCAGCAGTGCGAACAGGGGCTACGAGCAGTACTTC. This translates into CASSANRGYEQYF.

This chain uses TRBV2 with TRBJ2-1; 8 positions match TRBD2. This CDR3 region has 14 residues. Unmatched junction bases numbered 7, after V lost 3 bases and J lost 9 bases. The V gene's germline CDR1 is SNHLY and CDR2 FYNNEI. CDR3 DNA: TGTGCCAGCAGTGACTTTAGCGGGGCCGGTGAGCAGTTCTTC. Protein: CASSDFSGAGEQFF. Full variable domain (outside the CDR3, taken from reference TRBV2 and TRBJ2-1): EPEVTQTPSHQVTQMGQEVILRCVPISNHLYFYWYRQILGQKVEFLVSFYNNEISEKSEIFDDQFSVERPDGSNFTLKIRSTKLEDSAMYFCASSDFSGAGEQFFGPGTRLTVL.

The chain has TRBV13 and TRBJ1-4; D gene ambiguous. The germline V gene has CDR1 PRHDT and CDR2 FYEKMQ (reference sequence). CDR3 length: 14 residues. Trimming pared 0 bases from V and 8 bases from J, leaving 10 bases between. The CDR3 protein is CASSLGLAEEKLFF. CDR3 nucleotides: TGTGCCAGCAGCTTAGGCTTAGCGGAAGAAAAACTGTTTTTT.

The chain is built from TRBV29-1 and TRBJ1-1; D gene uncertain. From germline, CDR1 is SQVTM and CDR2 ANQGSEA. The CDR3 spans 12 residues. V was pared by 0 bases and J by 10 bases, with 12 bases between. As DNA, the CDR3 is TGCAGCGTTGAAGATATACGGTTAAGAGCTTTCTTT. Protein product: CSVEDIRLRAFF.

The rearrangement uses TRBV28 and TRBJ2-7, with 7 bases identical to TRBD1. CDR1 is MDHEN, CDR2 SYDVKM, per germline. Trimming took 6 bases from V and 9 from J; bases not matched to a gene: 11. CDR3 length equals 13 residues. CDR3 amino acids: CASRTGFDFGQYF. The CDR3 region has the DNA TGTGCCAGCAGGACAGGGTTTGACTTCGGGCAGTACTTC. The full variable domain, rest sourced from reference TRBV28 and TRBJ2-7, is DVKVTQSSRYLVKRTGEKVFLECVQDMDHENMFWYRQDPGLGLRLIYFSYDVKMKEKGDIPEGYSVSREKKERFSLILESASTNQTSMYLCASRTGFDFGQYFGPGTRLTVT.

This clone was detected only once. The V and J genes are TRBV19 and TRBJ2-7; D might be TRBD2 (6 bases). Germline V gene data show CDR1 as LNHDA and CDR2 as SQIVND (reference sequence). Trimming took 1 base from V and 3 from J, leaving 13 bases between them. This CDR3 has 15 residues. Here the CDR3 reads CASSIGGGMNYEQYF. The CDR3 DNA sequence: TGTGCCAGTAGTATAGGTGGGGGGATGAACTACGAGCAGTACTTC.

This clone was found a few times. This chain links TRBV2 with TRBJ1-2, with 7 bases that match TRBD1. This CDR3 has 12 residues. V was clipped by 5 bases and J by 6 bases; unmatched bases: 3. Germline assignment: CDR1 SNHLY and CDR2 FYNNEI. The CDR3 region is CASSPDRDGYTF. DNA for the CDR3: TGTGCCAGCAGTCCCGACAGGGATGGCTACACCTTC. Variable domain in full (rest from reference TRBV2 and TRBJ1-2): EPEVTQTPSHQVTQMGQEVILRCVPISNHLYFYWYRQILGQKVEFLVSFYNNEISEKSEIFDDQFSVERPDGSNFTLKIRSTKLEDSAMYFCASSPDRDGYTFGSGTRLTVV.

The chain is built from TRBV5-1 and TRBJ2-1; TRBD1 matches 10 bases. This CDR3 comprises 16 residues. J lost 8 bases, V lost 6 bases, and 14 bases had no gene match. CDR1 is SGHRS, CDR2 YFSETQ, per germline. CDR3 loop: CASTRNPDRGIHEQFF. In DNA form, the CDR3 reads TGCGCCAGCACAAGAAATCCGGACAGGGGGATCCATGAGCAGTTCTTC.

V and J are TRBV9 and TRBJ1-4, with D tentatively TRBD1 (5 bases). Germline loops: CDR1 SGDLS, CDR2 YYNGEE. This CDR3 contains 15 residues. The V gene lost 4 bases and the J gene lost 0 bases, with 10 bases spanning the gap. The CDR3 protein is CASSQDSATNEKLFF. The CDR3 DNA sequence: TGTGCCAGCAGCCAAGACAGTGCAACTAATGAAAAACTGTTTTTT.

The chain carries TRBV5-1 and TRBJ1-1, with D possibly TRBD1 on 5 matching bases. This CDR3 spans 13 amino acids. V was trimmed by 4 bases and J by 6 bases, leaving 13 bases between them. Germline-derived CDR1 and CDR2 are SGHRS and YFSETQ. The CDR3 region has the DNA TGCGCCAGCAGCCCGCCGGGGGTACCTGAAGCTTTCTTT. Protein product: CASSPPGVPEAFF.

This chain links TRBV18 with TRBJ1-4, with D possibly matching TRBD1 (5 bases). V shed 4 bases and J shed 7 bases, with 10 bases lying between them. Germline CDR1 reads KGHSH; CDR2 reads LQKENI. CDR3 length equals 13 residues. The CDR3 region is CASSQGKGEKLFF. CDR3 coding DNA: TGTGCCAGCTCACAGGGGAAGGGTGAAAAACTGTTTTTT.

The chain joins TRBV7-2 to TRBJ2-7, with 7 nucleotides matching TRBD1. This CDR3 region has 13 residues. Germline V gene lookup returns CDR1 SGHTA and CDR2 FQGNSA. The J segment lost 3 bases and the V segment lost 6 bases, leaving 5 bases of the junction unmatched. The CDR3 loop reads CASSSRTGYEQYF. The CDR3, as DNA: TGTGCCAGCAGTTCTAGGACAGGCTACGAGCAGTACTTC.

The rearrangement links TRBV28 to TRBJ2-3, with a tentative D call TRBD2 (6 bases). The germline V and J ends were trimmed by 7 bases and 2 bases, with 13 bases remaining between them. Germline-derived CDR1 and CDR2 are MDHEN and SYDVKM. The CDR3 spans 14 residues. The CDR3: CASTGTWDTDTQYF. In nucleotides, the CDR3 is TGTGCCAGCACCGGGACTTGGGACACAGATACGCAGTATTTT. The complete variable domain, with remaining parts taken from reference TRBV28 and TRBJ2-3, reads DVKVTQSSRYLVKRTGEKVFLECVQDMDHENMFWYRQDPGLGLRLIYFSYDVKMKEKGDIPEGYSVSREKKERFSLILESASTNQTSMYLCASTGTWDTDTQYFGPGTRLTVL.

This chain joins TRBV30 and TRBJ1-2; D not resolved. Trimming removed 2 bases at V and 7 bases at J, with 8 bases between. The CDR3 runs to 11 residues. From germline, CDR1 is GTSNPN and CDR2 SVGIG (reference sequence). The CDR3 nucleotides are TGTGCCTGGAGTCGGGAAGGTGGCTACACCTTC. Protein sequence: CAWSREGGYTF. Full variable domain (remainder filled in from reference TRBV30 and TRBJ1-2): SQTIHQWPATLVQPVGSPLSLECTVEGTSNPNLYWYRQAAGRGLQLLFYSVGIGQISSEVPQNLSASRPQDRQFILSSKKLLLSDSGFYLCAWSREGGYTFGSGTRLTVV.

Here the CDR3 reads CASSYTLRNEQFF. The CDR3 region has the DNA TGTGCCAGCAGTTACACCCTACGGAATGAGCAGTTCTTC. This chain uses TRBV6-5 with TRBJ2-1; D uncertain. V was pared by 2 bases and J by 7 bases, with 9 bases between. There are 13 residues in the CDR3. Per germline, CDR1 MNHEY and CDR2 SVGAGI.

The V and J genes are TRBV28 and TRBJ2-7, with TRBD2 matching 8 bases. V was clipped by 4 bases and J by 6 bases; unmatched bases: 8. Germline V gene data show CDR1 as MDHEN and CDR2 as SYDVKM. There are 14 residues in the CDR3. The CDR3: CASSSHSGSGEQYF. CDR3 coding DNA: TGTGCCAGCAGTTCTCACAGCGGGAGTGGCGAGCAGTACTTC.

The chain links TRBV13 to TRBJ2-1, with 9 nucleotides matching TRBD2. The germline V gene encodes CDR1 PRHDT and CDR2 FYEKMQ (reference sequence). The length of the CDR3 is 17 residues. Trimming took 5 bases from V and 0 from J; bases not matched to a gene: 8. The DNA of the CDR3 is TGTGCCAGCAGCGCACTCATAGCGGGAGCCTCCTACAATGAGCAGTTCTTC. It yields the protein CASSALIAGASYNEQFF.

The CDR3 DNA reads TGCGCCAGCAGCGTTAGACTAGCGGGAGGGCCAGATACGCAGTATTTT. It translates to CASSVRLAGGPDTQYF. V gene TRBV5-1 combines with J gene TRBJ2-3; TRBD2 aligns across 14 bases. This CDR3 comprises 16 residues. Germline values: CDR1 SGHRS, CDR2 YFSETQ. Trimming cost V 4 bases and J 4 bases; bases outside gene matches: 5.